This T cell receptor (beta chain) was sequenced during a study of blood T cells in healthy people across ages. A J-beta primer mix and a sample-barcoded 5' primer were used in a second PCR of roughly 7 to 12 cycles. A single record per CDR3 protein comes from TCRdb applying MiXCR to the 5' RACE reads. The sample holds over 1,500,000 distinct CDR3 sequences, approximately 40% seen once. The donors, aged about 6 to 95, were healthy Caucasians from Russia. From germline, CDR1 is SGHRS and CDR2 YFSETQ. V lost 3 bases to trimming and J lost 8 bases; unmatched junction nucleotides: 10. The length of the CDR3 is 14 residues.

The rearrangement joins TRBV5-1 to TRBJ1-1; 7 nucleotides agree with TRBD1. The sample was blood. The clonotype comes from a human donor in good health. CDR3 DNA sequence: TGCGCCAGCAGCTGTGGGACAGTTGAAAGAGAAGCTTTCTTT. Encoded protein: CASSCGTVEREAFF.